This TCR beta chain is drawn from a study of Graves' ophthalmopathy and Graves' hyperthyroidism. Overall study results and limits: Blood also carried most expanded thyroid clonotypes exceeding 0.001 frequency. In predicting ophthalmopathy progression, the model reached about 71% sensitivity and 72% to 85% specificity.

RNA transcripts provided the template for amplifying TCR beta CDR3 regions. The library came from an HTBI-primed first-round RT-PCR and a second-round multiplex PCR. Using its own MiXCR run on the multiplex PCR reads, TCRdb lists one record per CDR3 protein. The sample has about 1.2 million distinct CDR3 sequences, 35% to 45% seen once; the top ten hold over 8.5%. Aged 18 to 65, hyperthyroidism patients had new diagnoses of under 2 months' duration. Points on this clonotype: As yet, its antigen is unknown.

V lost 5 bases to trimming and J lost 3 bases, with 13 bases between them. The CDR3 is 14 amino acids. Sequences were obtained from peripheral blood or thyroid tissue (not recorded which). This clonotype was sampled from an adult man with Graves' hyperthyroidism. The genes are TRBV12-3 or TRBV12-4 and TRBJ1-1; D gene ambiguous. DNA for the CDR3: TGTGCCAGCAGTCCCCGCGAACTACACACTGAAGCTTTCTTT. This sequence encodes CASSPRELHTEAFF.